One sample yielded the 14 T cell receptor beta chains listed below, sequenced in a study of T cells after yellow fever vaccination. One entry per CDR3 protein, called by TCRdb with MiXCR from the 5' RACE reads. The sample includes 450,000 to 600,000 distinct CDR3 sequences, roughly 13% of them seen just once. The sequencing used PBMCs, collected on the day of the yellow fever booster vaccination. The receptors here all came from a man aged 30-40 years who received the YFV17D yellow fever vaccine.

This chain connects TRBV10-3 to TRBJ2-1; no definite D call. The V gene lost 0 bases and the J gene lost 0 bases, with 12 bases spanning the gap. CDR3 length equals 17 residues. Germline V gene sequence: CDR1 ENHRY, CDR2 SYGVKD. CDR3 region: CAISESMASSSYNEQFF. CDR3 DNA sequence: TGTGCCATCAGTGAGTCGATGGCATCGAGCTCCTACAATGAGCAGTTCTTC.

This chain joins TRBV7-2 and TRBJ2-1, with a possible D match to TRBD1 (5 bases). Germline V gene data show CDR1 as SGHTA and CDR2 as FQGNSA. CDR3 length: 11 amino acids. Trimming pared 6 bases from V and 15 bases from J, leaving 15 bases between. The CDR3 DNA reads TGTGCCAGCAGGGGCCAGGGTCGTGTGTTCTTC. Protein product: CASRGQGRVFF.

The J gene is TRBJ1-1, the V gene TRBV5-1; 10 bases agree with TRBD1. CDR1 and CDR2 from the germline V gene are SGHRS and YFSETQ. There are 17 residues in the CDR3. V trimming: 4 bases; J trimming: 4 bases; junction bases outside the gene matches: 13. This CDR3 reads CASSVTGGRGSITEAFF. The CDR3 DNA reads TGCGCCAGCAGCGTGACAGGGGGCCGGGGATCTATCACTGAAGCTTTCTTT.

The chain links TRBV7-9 to TRBJ2-1, with TRBD1 identical over 12 bases. The CDR3 covers 16 residues. Germline CDR1 is SEHNR and CDR2 is FQNEAQ (reference sequence). With V trimmed by 5 bases and J by 7 bases, 9 bases remained unmatched. The CDR3 DNA is TGTGCCAGCAGCCCCCGACCGGGACAGGGGGCAAATGAGCAGTTCTTC. This codes for CASSPRPGQGANEQFF.

This clonotype was seen a handful of times. This chain joins TRBV7-9 and TRBJ1-2; no clear D. The CDR3 has 14 residues. Germline V gives CDR1 SEHNR, CDR2 FQNEAQ (reference sequence). Trimming removed 1 base from V and 1 base from J, with 7 bases in between. CDR3 loop: CASSLGQVNYGYTF. The DNA for the CDR3 is TGTGCCAGCAGCTTAGGGCAGGTTAACTATGGCTACACCTTC.

CDR3 protein: CASSENLGRGPWETGELFF. CDR3 sequence (DNA): TGCGCCAGCAGTGAGAACCTGGGGAGGGGGCCCTGGGAGACCGGGGAGCTGTTTTTT. This chain uses TRBV10-1 with TRBJ2-2; D possibly matches TRBD1 or TRBD2 (7 bases each). Germline V CDR1 and CDR2: WNHNN, SYGVQD (reference sequence). V shed 2 bases and J shed 5 bases, with 24 bases lying between them. The CDR3 sequence is 19 residues long.

This clonotype was seen more than once but under ten times. This sequence joins TRBV5-1 and TRBJ2-1; no definite D call. V was clipped by 4 bases and J by 6 bases, with 11 bases between them. Per germline, CDR1 SGHRS and CDR2 YFSETQ. The CDR3 totals 13 residues. The CDR3 spells CASSGDALNEQFF. The CDR3 nucleotides are TGCGCCAGCAGCGGTGACGCCCTCAATGAGCAGTTCTTC. Based on the CDR3 plus reference TRBV5-1 and TRBJ2-1, the full variable domain is KAGVTQTPRYLIKTRGQQVTLSCSPISGHRSVSWYQQTPGQGLQFLFEYFSETQRNKGNFPGRFSGRQFSNSRSEMNVSTLELGDSALYLCASSGDALNEQFFGPGTRLTVL.

This clonotype was recorded at least ten times. The chain links TRBV19 to TRBJ1-3; no reliable D call. The CDR3 has 14 amino acids. Germline CDR1 and CDR2: LNHDA and SQIVND (reference sequence). V lost 7 bases and J lost 8, with 18 bases in between. The CDR3 here is CASMSDKHRDTIYF. The CDR3, as DNA: TGTGCCAGTATGTCTGATAAACATCGGGACACCATATATTTT. The variable domain in full, with the rest retrieved from reference TRBV19 and TRBJ1-3, is DGGITQSPKYLFRKEGQNVTLSCEQNLNHDAMYWYRQDPGQGLRLIYYSQIVNDFQKGDIAEGYSVSREKKESFPLTVTSAQKNPTAFYLCASMSDKHRDTIYFGEGSWLTVV.

This clonotype was recorded at least ten times. This sequence joins TRBV11-2 and TRBJ2-2; D gene unclear. The CDR3 runs to 13 residues. CDR1 is SGHAT and CDR2 is FQNNGV in the germline V gene. Trimming cost V 4 bases and J 6 bases, with 9 bases left between them. The CDR3 DNA reads as TGTGCCAGCAGCTCGAGGACGGCCGGGGAGCTGTTTTTT. It is translated as CASSSRTAGELFF.

This clonotype was seen only a few times. V usage is TRBV7-2 and J usage is TRBJ1-1, with a possible D match to TRBD1 (5 bases). Germline V CDR1 and CDR2: SGHTA, FQGNSA. The CDR3 totals 11 residues. V dropped 9 bases and J dropped 6 bases, with 11 bases sitting between them. The CDR3 sequence: CASSRVPEAFF. In DNA form, the CDR3 reads TGTGCCAGTAGCAGGGTACCTGAAGCTTTCTTT.

The genes are TRBV12-3 or TRBV12-4 and TRBJ2-2; D call uncertain. The V gene lost 6 bases and the J gene lost 3 bases, with 17 bases spanning the gap. CDR3 length: 16 amino acids. The CDR3 region is CASSHPVSEDTGELFF. The DNA for the CDR3 is TGTGCCAGCAGCCACCCGGTCAGTGAGGACACCGGGGAGCTGTTTTTT.

The chain uses TRBV18 and TRBJ1-1; D is undetermined. The CDR3 covers 13 residues. V lost 1 base, J lost 6 bases, and 9 bases lay in between. In germline, CDR1 is KGHSH, CDR2 LQKENI. CDR3 sequence reads: CASSPRRESEAFF. The DNA for the CDR3 is TGTGCCAGCTCACCACGGAGGGAATCTGAAGCTTTCTTT.

The rearrangement uses TRBV30 and TRBJ2-3, with no clear D. The ends were cut back, 1 base at V and 0 bases at J, with 5 bases in the middle. This CDR3 contains 13 residues. Germline assignment: CDR1 GTSNPN and CDR2 SVGIG (reference sequence). The CDR3 loop reads CAWSAASTDTQYF. The DNA for the CDR3 is TGTGCCTGGAGTGCGGCTAGCACAGATACGCAGTATTTT.

This rearrangement joins TRBV10-3 to TRBJ2-7; D is undetermined. V was pared by 11 bases and J by 3 bases, with 20 bases between. Germline V gives CDR1 ENHRY, CDR2 SYGVKD. There are 14 residues in the CDR3. CDR3 nucleotides: TGTGCCGTCTCTAACGTCGCGCGCGACTACGAGCAGTACTTC. Protein product: CAVSNVARDYEQYF.